Detailed here is one T cell receptor (beta chain). The record originates from a study of shared clonotypes between healthy human individuals. HIV-negative, healthy adults without recent acute infections or vaccinations were the donors. A CD45RA-negative memory subset and a CD45RA+ naive subset were separated from the CD4+ cells. The CDR3 is made up of 16 amino acids. Germline-derived CDR1 and CDR2 are SQVTM and ANQGSEA. Trimming took 4 bases from V and 3 from J, leaving 21 bases between them. Approximately 30,000 T cell genomes (approximately 210 ng DNA) went into each sorted-subset replicate. Methods used by the authors: Without quality scores, immunoSEQ junctional reads could not be filtered like full-length reads. Generated by immunoSEQ multiplex PCR, the TCRdb table keeps only in-frame clones and is missing some. V, J and clone size are those of that table, while D and trimming were read from the DNA. The sample has about 1.5 million clones, approximately 98% seen once.

V usage is TRBV29-1 and J usage is TRBJ2-5, with a tentative D call TRBD2 (5 bases). The sequenced sample was naive CD4+ T cells sorted from blood. The subset was: CD45RA+ positively selected. The receptor comes from a man aged 25-45 years in good health. CDR3 residues: CSVVNTGFTKEETQYF. CDR3 nucleotides: TGCAGCGTTGTCAATACGGGGTTTACTAAAGAAGAGACCCAGTACTTC.